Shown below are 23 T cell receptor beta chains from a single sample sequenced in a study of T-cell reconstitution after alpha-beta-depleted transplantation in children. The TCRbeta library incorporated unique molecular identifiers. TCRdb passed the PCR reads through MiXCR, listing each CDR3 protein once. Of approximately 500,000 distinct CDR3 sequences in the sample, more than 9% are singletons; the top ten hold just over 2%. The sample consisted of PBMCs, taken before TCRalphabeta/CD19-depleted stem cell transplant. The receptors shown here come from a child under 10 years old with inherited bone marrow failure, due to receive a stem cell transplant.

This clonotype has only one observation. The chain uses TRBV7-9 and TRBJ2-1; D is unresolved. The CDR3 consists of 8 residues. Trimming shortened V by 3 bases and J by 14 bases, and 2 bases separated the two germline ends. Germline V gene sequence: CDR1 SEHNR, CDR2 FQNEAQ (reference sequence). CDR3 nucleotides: TGTGCCAGCAGCTTGGAGTTCTTC. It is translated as CASSLEFF.

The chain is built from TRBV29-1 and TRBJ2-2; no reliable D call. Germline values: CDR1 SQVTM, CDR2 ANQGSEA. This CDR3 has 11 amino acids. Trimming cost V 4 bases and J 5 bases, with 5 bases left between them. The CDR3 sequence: CSVARTGELFF. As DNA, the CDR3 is TGCAGCGTTGCGCGGACCGGGGAGCTGTTTTTT.

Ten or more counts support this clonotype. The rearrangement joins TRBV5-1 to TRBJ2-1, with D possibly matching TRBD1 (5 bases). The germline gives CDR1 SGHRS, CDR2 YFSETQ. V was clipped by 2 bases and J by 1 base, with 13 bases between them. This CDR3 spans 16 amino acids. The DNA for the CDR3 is TGCGCCAGCAGCTTAGACAGCAGGGTTTCCTACAATGAGCAGTTCTTC. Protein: CASSLDSRVSYNEQFF.

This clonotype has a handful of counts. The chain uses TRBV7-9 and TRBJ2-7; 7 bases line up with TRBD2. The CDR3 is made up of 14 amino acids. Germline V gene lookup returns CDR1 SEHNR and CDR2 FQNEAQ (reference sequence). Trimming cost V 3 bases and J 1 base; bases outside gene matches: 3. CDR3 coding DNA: TGTGCCAGCAGCTTGACGCGGGGGTCCTACGAGCAGTACTTC. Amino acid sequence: CASSLTRGSYEQYF.

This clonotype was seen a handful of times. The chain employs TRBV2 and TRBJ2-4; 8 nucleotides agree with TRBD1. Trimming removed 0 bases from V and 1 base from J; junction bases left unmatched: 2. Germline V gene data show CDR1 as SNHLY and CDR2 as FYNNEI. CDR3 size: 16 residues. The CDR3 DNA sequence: TGTGCCAGCAGTGAAGCGTACAGGGGGGCCAAAAACATTCAGTACTTC. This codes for CASSEAYRGAKNIQYF.

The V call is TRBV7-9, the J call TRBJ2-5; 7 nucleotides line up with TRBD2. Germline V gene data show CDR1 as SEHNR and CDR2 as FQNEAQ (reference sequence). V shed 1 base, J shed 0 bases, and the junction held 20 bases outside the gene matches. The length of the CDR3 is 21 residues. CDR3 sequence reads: CASSLGTTSAPDDGYQETQYF. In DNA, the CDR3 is TGTGCCAGCAGCTTAGGGACAACTAGCGCTCCTGATGATGGGTACCAAGAGACCCAGTACTTC. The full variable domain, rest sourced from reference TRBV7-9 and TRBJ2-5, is DTGVSQNPRHKITKRGQNVTFRCDPISEHNRLYWYRQTLGQGPEFLTYFQNEAQLEKSRLLSDRFSAERPKGSFSTLEIQRTEQGDSAMYLCASSLGTTSAPDDGYQETQYFGPGTRLLVL.

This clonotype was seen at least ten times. Here the CDR3 reads CASNKGGDNTEAFF. The CDR3 DNA sequence: TGTGCCAGCAATAAGGGGGGAGATAACACTGAAGCTTTCTTT. The genes are TRBV9 and TRBJ1-1; a weak D match, TRBD1 (6 bases). Deletions cut 6 bases from V and 2 bases from J, with 14 bases between. The CDR3 runs 14 residues. Germline assignment: CDR1 SGDLS and CDR2 YYNGEE.

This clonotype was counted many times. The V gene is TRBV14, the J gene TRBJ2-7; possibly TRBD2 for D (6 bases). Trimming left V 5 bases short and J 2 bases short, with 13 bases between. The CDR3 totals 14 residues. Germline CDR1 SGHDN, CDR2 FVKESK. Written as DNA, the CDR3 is TGTGCCAGCAGCGAAACTAGCCCTCCCTACGAGCAGTACTTC. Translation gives CASSETSPPYEQYF.

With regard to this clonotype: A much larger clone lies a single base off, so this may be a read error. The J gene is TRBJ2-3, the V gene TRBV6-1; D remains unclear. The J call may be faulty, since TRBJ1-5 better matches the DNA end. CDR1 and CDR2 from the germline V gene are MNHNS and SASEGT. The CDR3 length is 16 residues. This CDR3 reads CASRELAGGPTAAQHF. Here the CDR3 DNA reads TGTGCCAGCAGGGAACTAGCGGGAGGGCCGACGGCGGCGCAGCATTTT.

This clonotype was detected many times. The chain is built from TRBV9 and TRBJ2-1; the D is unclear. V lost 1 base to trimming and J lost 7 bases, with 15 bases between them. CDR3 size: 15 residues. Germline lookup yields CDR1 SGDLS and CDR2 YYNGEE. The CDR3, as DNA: TGTGCCAGCAGCGTATTGGGCGGCTTGGGGAATGAGCAGTTCTTC. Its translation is CASSVLGGLGNEQFF.

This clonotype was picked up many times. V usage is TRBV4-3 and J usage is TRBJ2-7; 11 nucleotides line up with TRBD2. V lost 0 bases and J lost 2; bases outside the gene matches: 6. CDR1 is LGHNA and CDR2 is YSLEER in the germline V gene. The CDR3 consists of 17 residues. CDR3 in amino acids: CASSQELRLAGTYEQYF. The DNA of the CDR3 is TGCGCCAGCAGCCAAGAATTAAGACTAGCGGGGACCTACGAGCAGTACTTC.

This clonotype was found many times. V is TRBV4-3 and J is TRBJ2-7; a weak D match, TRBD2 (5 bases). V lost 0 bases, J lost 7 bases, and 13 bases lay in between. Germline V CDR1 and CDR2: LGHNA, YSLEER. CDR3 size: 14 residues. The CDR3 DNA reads TGCGCCAGCAGCCAAGATCAACTACGGGGTGAGCAGTACTTC. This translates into CASSQDQLRGEQYF.

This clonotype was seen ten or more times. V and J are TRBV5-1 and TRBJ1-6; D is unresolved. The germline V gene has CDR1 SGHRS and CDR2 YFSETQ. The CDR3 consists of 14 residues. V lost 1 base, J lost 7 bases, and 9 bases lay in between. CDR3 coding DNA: TGCGCCAGCAGCTTGAATATCGGGAATTCACCCCTCCACTTT. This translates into CASSLNIGNSPLHF.

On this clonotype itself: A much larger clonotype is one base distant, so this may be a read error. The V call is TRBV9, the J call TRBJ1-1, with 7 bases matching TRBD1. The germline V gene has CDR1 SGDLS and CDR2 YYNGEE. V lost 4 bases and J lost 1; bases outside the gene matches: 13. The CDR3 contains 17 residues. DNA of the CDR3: TGTGCCAGCAGCCGTCGACAGGGCAATCTCGGGAACACTGAAGCTTTCTTT. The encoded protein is CASSRRQGNLGNTEAFF. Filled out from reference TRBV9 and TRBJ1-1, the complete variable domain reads DSGVTQTPKHLITATGQRVTLRCSPRSGDLSVYWYQQSLDQGLQFLIQYYNGEERAKGNILERFSAQQFPDLHSELNLSSLELGDSALYFCASSRRQGNLGNTEAFFGQGTRLTVV.

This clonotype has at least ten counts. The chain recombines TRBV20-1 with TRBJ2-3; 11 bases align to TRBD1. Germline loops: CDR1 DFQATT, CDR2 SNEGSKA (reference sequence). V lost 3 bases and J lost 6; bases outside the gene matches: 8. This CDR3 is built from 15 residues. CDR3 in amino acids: CSASPGTGGADTQYF. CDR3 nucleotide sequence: TGCAGTGCTAGTCCCGGGACAGGGGGGGCGGATACGCAGTATTTT.

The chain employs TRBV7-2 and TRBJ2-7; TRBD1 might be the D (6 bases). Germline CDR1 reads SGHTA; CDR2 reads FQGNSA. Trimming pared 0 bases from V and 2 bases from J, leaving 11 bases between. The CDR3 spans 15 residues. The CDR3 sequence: CASSLAGTITYEQYF. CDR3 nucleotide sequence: TGTGCCAGCAGCTTAGCCGGGACAATAACCTACGAGCAGTACTTC. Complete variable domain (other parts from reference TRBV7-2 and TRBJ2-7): GAGVSQSPSNKVTEKGKDVELRCDPISGHTALYWYRQSLGQGLEFLIYFQGNSAPDKSGLPSDRFSAERTGGSVSTLTIQRTQQEDSAVYLCASSLAGTITYEQYFGPGTRLTVT.

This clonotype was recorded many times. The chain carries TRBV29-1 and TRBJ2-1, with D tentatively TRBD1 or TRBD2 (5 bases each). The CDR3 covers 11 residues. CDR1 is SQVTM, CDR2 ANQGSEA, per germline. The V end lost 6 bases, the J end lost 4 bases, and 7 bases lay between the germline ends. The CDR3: CSVGEYNEQFF. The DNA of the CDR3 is TGCAGCGTGGGGGAATACAATGAGCAGTTCTTC.

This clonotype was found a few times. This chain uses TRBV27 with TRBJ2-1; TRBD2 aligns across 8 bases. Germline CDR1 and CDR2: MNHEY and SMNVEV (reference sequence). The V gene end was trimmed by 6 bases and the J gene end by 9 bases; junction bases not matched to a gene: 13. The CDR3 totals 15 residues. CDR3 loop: CASRPTSGGGSEQFF. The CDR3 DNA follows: TGTGCCAGCAGGCCCACTAGCGGAGGGGGGAGTGAGCAGTTCTTC.

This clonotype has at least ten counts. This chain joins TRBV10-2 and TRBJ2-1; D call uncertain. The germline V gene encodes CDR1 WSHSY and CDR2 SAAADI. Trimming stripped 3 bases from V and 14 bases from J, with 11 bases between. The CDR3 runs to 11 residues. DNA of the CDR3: TGCGCCAGCAGTGACTTGGGATTTAAGTTCTTC. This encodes CASSDLGFKFF.

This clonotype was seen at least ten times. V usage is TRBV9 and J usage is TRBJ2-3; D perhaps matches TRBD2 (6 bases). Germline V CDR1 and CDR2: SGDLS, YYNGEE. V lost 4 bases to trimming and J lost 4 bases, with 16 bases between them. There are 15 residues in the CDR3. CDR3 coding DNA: TGTGCCAGCAGCAAGGGCGGTTCTAGCGCAGATACGCAGTATTTT. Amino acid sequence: CASSKGGSSADTQYF.

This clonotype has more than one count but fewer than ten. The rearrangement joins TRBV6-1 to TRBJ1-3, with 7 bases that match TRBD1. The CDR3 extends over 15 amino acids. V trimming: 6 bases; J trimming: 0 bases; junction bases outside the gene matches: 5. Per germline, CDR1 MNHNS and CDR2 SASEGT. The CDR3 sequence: CASRRQGISGNTIYF. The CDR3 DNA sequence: TGTGCCAGCAGAAGACAGGGTATCTCTGGAAACACCATATATTTT.

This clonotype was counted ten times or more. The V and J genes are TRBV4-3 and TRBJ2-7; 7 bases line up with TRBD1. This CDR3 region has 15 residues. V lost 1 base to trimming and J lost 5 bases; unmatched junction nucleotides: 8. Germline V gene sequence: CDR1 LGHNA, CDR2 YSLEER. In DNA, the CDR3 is TGCGCCAGCAGCCAAGGACAGGGATCGAGGGACGAGCAGTACTTC. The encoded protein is CASSQGQGSRDEQYF.

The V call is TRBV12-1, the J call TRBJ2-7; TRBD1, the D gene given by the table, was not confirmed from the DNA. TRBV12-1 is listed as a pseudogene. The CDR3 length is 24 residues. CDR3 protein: CASSFLTGVEGPESEELFSYEQYF. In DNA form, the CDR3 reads TGTGCCAGCAGCTTTTTGACTGGGGTTGAAGGTCCCGAGTCCGAGGAACTATTTAGCTACGAGCAGTACTTC.